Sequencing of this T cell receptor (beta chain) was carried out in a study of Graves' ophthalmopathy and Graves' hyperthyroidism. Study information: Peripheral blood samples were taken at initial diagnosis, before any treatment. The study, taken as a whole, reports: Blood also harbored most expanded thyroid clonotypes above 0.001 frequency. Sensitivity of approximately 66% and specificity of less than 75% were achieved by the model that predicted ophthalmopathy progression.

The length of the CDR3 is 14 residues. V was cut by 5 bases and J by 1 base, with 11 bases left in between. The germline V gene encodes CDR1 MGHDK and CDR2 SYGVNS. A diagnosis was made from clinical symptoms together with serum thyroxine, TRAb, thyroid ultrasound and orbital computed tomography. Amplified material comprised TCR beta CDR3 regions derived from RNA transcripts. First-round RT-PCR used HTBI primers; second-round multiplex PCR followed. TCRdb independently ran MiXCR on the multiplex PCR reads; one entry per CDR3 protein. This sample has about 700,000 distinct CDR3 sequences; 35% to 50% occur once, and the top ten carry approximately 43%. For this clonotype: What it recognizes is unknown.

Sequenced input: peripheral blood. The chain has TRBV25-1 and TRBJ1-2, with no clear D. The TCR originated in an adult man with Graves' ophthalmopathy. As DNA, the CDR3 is TGTGCCAGCAGTTTGATCGACCTTAACTATGGCTACACCTTC. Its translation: CASSLIDLNYGYTF.